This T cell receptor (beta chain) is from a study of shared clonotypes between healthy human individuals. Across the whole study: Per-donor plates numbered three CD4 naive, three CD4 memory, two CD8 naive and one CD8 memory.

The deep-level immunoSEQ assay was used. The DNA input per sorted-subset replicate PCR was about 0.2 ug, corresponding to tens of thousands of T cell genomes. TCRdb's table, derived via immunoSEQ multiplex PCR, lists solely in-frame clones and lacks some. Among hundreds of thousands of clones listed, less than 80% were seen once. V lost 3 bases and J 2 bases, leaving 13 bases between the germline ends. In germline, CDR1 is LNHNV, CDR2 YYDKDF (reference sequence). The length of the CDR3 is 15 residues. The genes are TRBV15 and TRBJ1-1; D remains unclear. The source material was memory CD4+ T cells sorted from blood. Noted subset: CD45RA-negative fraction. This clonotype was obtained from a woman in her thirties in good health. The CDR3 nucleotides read TGTGCCACCAGCAGGGAGGTATTAGGCAACACTGAAGCTTTCTTT. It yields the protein CATSREVLGNTEAFF.